Listed below are T cell receptor beta chains from one sample, sequenced in a study of OX40 agonist ivuxolimab in advanced cancers. Clones were read by immunoSEQ multiplex PCR, and TCRdb kept only the in-frame ones, dropping some. Among about 98,000 clones listed, 80% to 90% were seen once. Here the sequenced sample was CD4+ or CD8+ T cells sorted from blood, taken in a trial of the OX40 agonist ivuxolimab. These receptors were taken from an adult with an advanced solid tumor such as melanoma, head and neck, liver or kidney cancer. The CDR3 runs from the conserved cysteine through the conserved F or W. A D gene is named only where the DNA matches it firmly. The size field is filled for only some rows; it gives once, few, many or a size class.

abundance | d_gene | j_gene | v_gene | CDR3aa | CDR3nt
once | NA | TRBJ2-1 | TRBV5-5 | CASSLGPGEYNEQFF | TGTGCCAGCAGCTTGGGACCCGGGGAATACAATGAGCAGTTCTTC
NA | NA | TRBJ2-2 | TRBV6-5 | CASGEDFTGELFF | TGTGCCAGCGGTGAGGACTTCACCGGGGAGCTGTTTTTT
NA | NA | TRBJ1-2 | TRBV30 | CACAPEYYGYTF | TGTGCCTGCGCGCCGGAGTACTATGGCTACACCTTC
NA | TRBD2 | TRBJ2-1 | TRBV2 | CASPGSGRAYEQFF | TGTGCCAGCCCGGGGAGCGGGAGGGCCTATGAGCAGTTCTTC
NA | NA | TRBJ1-2 | TRBV28 | CAIETGTNYGYTF | TGTGCCATCGAAACCGGGACTAACTATGGCTACACCTTC
NA | NA | TRBJ1-1 | TRBV5-6 | CASSLGATGNTEAFF | TGTGCCAGCAGCTTGGGCGCGACAGGGAACACTGAAGCTTTCTTT
NA | NA | TRBJ2-1 | TRBV7-9 | CASSSPVPSGYGEQFF | TGTGCCAGCAGCTCCCCCGTTCCTAGTGGGTACGGTGAGCAGTTCTTC
NA | NA | TRBJ1-1 | TRBV27 | CASSETRGAEAFF | TGTGCCAGCAGTGAGACCAGGGGAGCTGAAGCTTTCTTT
NA | NA | TRBJ1-2 | TRBV27 | CASSSLDTYGYTF | TGTGCCAGCAGTTCCCTCGACACCTATGGCTACACCTTC
NA | TRBD1 | TRBJ1-2 | TRBV5-1 | CASSRQGRFEGYTF | TGCGCCAGCAGCCGACAGGGGAGGTTTGAAGGCTACACCTTC
NA | TRBD1 | TRBJ2-7 | TRBV6-6 | CASNSGQGEQYF | TGTGCCAGCAACTCGGGACAGGGCGAGCAGTACTTC
NA | NA | TRBJ1-1 | TRBV29-1 | CSVSLSTSANTEAFF | TGCAGCGTTAGTCTTAGCACGTCGGCGAACACTGAAGCTTTCTTT
few | NA | TRBJ2-2 | TRBV7-9 | CASTPATGELFF | TGTGCCAGCACCCCTGCAACCGGGGAGCTGTTTTTT
NA | NA | TRBJ2-7 | TRBV23-1 | CASRRYLSYEQYF | TGCGCCAGCAGAAGGTACCTCTCCTACGAGCAGTACTTC
NA | NA | TRBJ2-7 | TRBV23-1 | CASSHFWESLYYEQYF | TGCGCCAGCAGTCACTTCTGGGAGTCCCTCTACTACGAGCAGTACTTC
NA | NA | TRBJ2-2 | TRBV5-4 | CASSLATGELFF | TGTGCCAGCAGCCTCGCCACCGGGGAGCTGTTTTTT
NA | TRBD1 | TRBJ2-3 | TRBV4-3 | CASSRGQGLADTQYF | TGCGCCAGCAGCCGGGGACAGGGGCTGGCAGATACGCAGTATTTT
NA | TRBD2 | TRBJ2-5 | TRBV19 | CASSAPGLAGARETQYF | TGTGCCAGTAGTGCCCCCGGACTAGCGGGAGCTCGAGAGACCCAGTACTTC
NA | NA | TRBJ2-4 | TRBV7-8 | CASSPRRGPVSF | TGTGCCAGCAGCCCCCGTCGGGGACCGGTGTCCTTC
NA | TRBD2 | TRBJ2-7 | TRBV7-9 | CASSVFAGTSSEQYF | TGTGCCAGCAGCGTATTTGCCGGGACTAGCAGCGAGCAGTACTTC
NA | NA | TRBJ1-6 | TRBV19 | CASSEQSNQGSPLHF | TGTGCCAGTAGTGAACAGAGTAATCAGGGATCACCCCTCCACTTT
few | NA | TRBJ1-1 | TRBV19 | CASSIDLYPEAFF | TGTGCCAGTAGTATAGACCTCTATCCCGAAGCTTTCTTT
NA | TRBD2 | TRBJ2-4 | TRBV7-9 | CASSSSGVTKNIQYF | TGTGCCAGCAGCTCGAGCGGGGTGACCAAAAACATTCAGTACTTC
NA | NA | TRBJ1-1 | TRBV14 | CASSRQGGDTEAFF | TGTGCCAGCAGCCGGCAGGGAGGGGACACTGAAGCTTTCTTT
NA | TRBD1 | TRBJ1-5 | TRBV28 | CASSLIGQVTF | TGTGCCAGCAGTTTAATAGGACAGGTTACGTTT
NA | TRBD1 | TRBJ1-1 | TRBV7-8 | CASSSPRDRGRNTEAFF | TGTGCCAGCAGCTCGCCCAGGGACAGGGGGCGTAACACTGAAGCTTTCTTT
NA | TRBD2 | TRBJ2-3 | TRBV4-2 | CASSLGTSGNTDTQYF | TGTGCCAGCAGCCTGGGGACTAGCGGGAACACAGATACGCAGTATTTT
NA | TRBD2 | TRBJ2-2 | TRBV15 | CATSSPPGLAGGSTGELFF | TGTGCCACCAGCAGCCCCCCCGGACTAGCGGGAGGGAGTACCGGGGAGCTGTTTTTT
once | TRBD1 | TRBJ1-4 | TRBV28 | CATIPGGTEEEKLFF | TGTGCCACCATACCCGGGGGGACAGAGGAAGAAAAACTGTTTTTT
NA | NA | TRBJ1-2 | TRBV19 | CASSISPRGYGYTF | TGTGCCAGTAGTATATCTCCCCGAGGCTATGGCTACACCTTC
few | NA | TRBJ1-1 | TRBV12-2 | CASRHGEAFF | TGTGCAAGTCGACATGGTGAAGCTTTCTTT
NA | NA | TRBJ1-2 | TRBV7-3 | CASSQSGLHGYTF | TGTGCCAGCAGCCAATCGGGACTTCATGGCTACACCTTC
NA | NA | TRBJ2-7 | TRBV6-6 | CASSADDEQYF | TGTGCCAGCAGTGCGGACGATGAGCAGTACTTC
NA | NA | TRBJ1-5 | TRBV5-8 | CASRHRTDSNQPQHF | TGTGCCAGCAGACATCGGACAGATAGCAATCAGCCCCAGCATTTT
NA | NA | TRBJ2-7 | TRBV18 | CASSPGTSYEQYF | TGTGCCAGCTCACCGGGGACATCCTACGAGCAGTACTTC
NA | NA | TRBJ2-2 | TRBV11-2 | CASSLFAGELFF | TGTGCCAGCAGCCTATTTGCTGGGGAGCTGTTTTTT
NA | TRBD1 | TRBJ1-1 | TRBV11-2 | CASSRQTGVVTEAFF | TGTGCCAGCAGCCGGCAGACAGGGGTGGTTACTGAAGCTTTCTTT
NA | NA | TRBJ2-5 | TRBV18 | CASSNEGVGETQYF | TGTGCCAGCTCCAACGAAGGTGTAGGAGAGACCCAGTACTTC
NA | NA | TRBJ1-1 | TRBV30 | CAWSGGGRSAFF | TGTGCCTGGAGTGGGGGGGGCAGATCAGCTTTCTTT